The 18 T cell receptor beta chains in this list originate from one sample, sequenced in a study of blood T cell repertoires in COVID-19. Profiling relied on immunoSEQ multiplex PCR, and the TCRdb table lists in-frame clones only, not all of them. The sample shows some 99,000 clones, approximately 72% of them seen only once. Sequenced input: peripheral blood. These receptors originate from a man between 65 and 85 years old with acute or convalescent COVID-19.

The chain joins TRBV19 to TRBJ1-1; a weak D match, TRBD1 (5 bases). Germline CDR1 is LNHDA and CDR2 is SQIVND (reference sequence). The V end lost 5 bases, the J end lost 2 bases, and 9 bases lay between the germline ends. CDR3 length equals 13 residues. CDR3 sequence: CASSSGLNTEAFF. DNA of the CDR3: TGTGCCAGTAGTTCAGGGCTTAACACTGAAGCTTTCTTT.

This chain joins TRBV18 and TRBJ2-5, with D hard to call. CDR1 and CDR2 (germline): KGHSH, LQKENI. This CDR3 contains 15 residues. Trimming pared 0 bases from V and 2 bases from J, leaving 10 bases between. The chain's CDR3 is CASSPPVTLQETQYF. The CDR3 coding sequence is TGTGCCAGCTCACCACCGGTAACGCTACAAGAGACCCAGTACTTC.

This clone was detected only a few times. The chain joins TRBV9 to TRBJ2-2, with a possible D match to TRBD1 (5 bases). CDR1 SGDLS and CDR2 YYNGEE come from the germline V gene. This CDR3 region has 15 residues. V was shortened by 0 bases and J by 2 bases, with 8 bases between the two germline ends. DNA of the CDR3: TGTGCCAGCAGCGTAGCACAGGTTAACACCGGGGAGCTGTTTTTT. This encodes CASSVAQVNTGELFF.

This chain joins TRBV6-5 and TRBJ1-4; D gene unclear. The V end lost 7 bases, the J end lost 4 bases, and 10 bases lay between the germline ends. The CDR3 has 13 amino acids. CDR1 MNHEY and CDR2 SVGAGI come from the germline V gene. CDR3 loop: CASKTANNEKLFF. In DNA, the CDR3 is TGTGCCAGCAAGACTGCAAATAATGAAAAACTGTTTTTT.

This chain links TRBV29-1 with TRBJ2-2; D is unresolved. V lost 5 bases to trimming and J lost 8 bases, with 9 bases between them. Germline CDR1 reads SQVTM; CDR2 reads ANQGSEA. The CDR3 spans 11 residues. CDR3 sequence: CSVRRNGELFF. CDR3 sequence (DNA): TGCAGCGTTAGGAGAAATGGGGAGCTGTTTTTT.

The gene calls are TRBV24-1 and TRBJ2-1; D gene ambiguous. V was cut by 7 bases and J by 9 bases, with 15 bases left in between. CDR3 size: 13 residues. Looked up from germline, CDR1 is KGHDR and CDR2 is SFDVKD. This chain's CDR3 is CATSGEVVSEQFF. The CDR3 DNA follows: TGTGCCACCAGCGGAGAGGTAGTCAGTGAGCAGTTCTTC.

The V gene is TRBV7-2, the J gene TRBJ2-3, with TRBD1 matching over 7 bases. This CDR3 is 14 amino acids long. The ends lost 2 bases at V and 6 bases at J; junction bases unmatched: 5. The V gene's germline CDR1 is SGHTA and CDR2 FQGNSA. CDR3 sequence (DNA): TGTGCCAGCAGCTTACCGCAGGGGGTCGATACGCAGTATTTT. The encoded protein is CASSLPQGVDTQYF.

This rearrangement joins TRBV4-2 to TRBJ1-6, with 9 bases that match TRBD1. The CDR3 length is 14 residues. Trimming cost V 1 base and J 8 bases; bases outside gene matches: 0. The germline gives CDR1 LGHNA, CDR2 YNFKEQ. The CDR3 DNA is TGTGCCAGCAGCCAAGGGACAGGGGATTCACCCCTCCACTTT. Translation: CASSQGTGDSPLHF.

The chain uses TRBV5-4 and TRBJ2-7; maybe TRBD2 (5 bases). Germline-derived CDR1 and CDR2 are SGHNT and YYREEE (reference sequence). V gave up 3 bases and J gave up 3 bases, with 19 bases separating them. This CDR3 is built from 16 residues. The CDR3 DNA is TGTGCCAGCAGCTCACCATCTATGGACGGGATCTACGAGCAGTACTTC. Amino acid sequence: CASSSPSMDGIYEQYF.

A few counts support this clone. The V gene is TRBV6-5, the J gene TRBJ2-2, with D possibly TRBD2 on 6 matching bases. Germline-derived CDR1 and CDR2 are MNHEY and SVGAGI. V lost 2 bases and J lost 6, with 10 bases in between. The CDR3 is 14 amino acids. CDR3: CASSYSQRAGELFF. The CDR3 bases are TGTGCCAGCAGTTACAGCCAGCGGGCCGGGGAGCTGTTTTTT.

This clone was counted many times. The chain links TRBV4-3 to TRBJ1-4; unclear D gene. The CDR3 length is 15 residues. V lost 1 base, J lost 8 bases, and 14 bases lay in between. Germline V gene sequence: CDR1 LGHNA, CDR2 YSLEER. For the CDR3, the DNA is TGCGCCAGCAGCCAAGGGTACCGAACGGGGGAAAAACTGTTTTTT. Protein sequence: CASSQGYRTGEKLFF.

The rearrangement joins TRBV7-3 to TRBJ2-3; weak D call: TRBD1 (6 bases). Germline V gene data show CDR1 as SGHTA and CDR2 as FQGTGA. V was cut by 4 bases and J by 1 base, with 15 bases left in between. CDR3 length equals 16 residues. The chain's CDR3 is CASSSTGIWGTDTQYF. CDR3 DNA: TGTGCCAGCAGCTCCACAGGGATTTGGGGCACAGATACGCAGTATTTT.

V gene TRBV27 combines with J gene TRBJ1-2; 8 bases line up with TRBD1. J lost 4 bases, V lost 2 bases, and 3 bases had no gene match. The CDR3 is 14 residues long. Germline V gene sequence: CDR1 MNHEY, CDR2 SMNVEV (reference sequence). CDR3 region: CASSLGTGGYGYTF. As DNA, the CDR3 is TGTGCCAGCAGTTTAGGCACAGGGGGCTATGGCTACACCTTC.

The chain employs TRBV7-6 and TRBJ1-5, with TRBD1 matching over 8 bases. Trimming at V came to 4 bases and at J to 4 bases, leaving 3 bases not matched to a gene. Germline-derived CDR1 and CDR2 are SGHVS and FNYEAQ. This CDR3 region has 14 residues. In DNA form, the CDR3 reads TGTGCCAGCAGCTCCAACAGGGGGAATCAGCCCCAGCATTTT. This sequence encodes CASSSNRGNQPQHF.

The rearrangement joins TRBV5-6 to TRBJ1-5; D may be TRBD1 (5 bases). This CDR3 is 14 amino acids long. Trimming left V 0 bases short and J 7 bases short, with 11 bases between. Germline lookup yields CDR1 SGHDT and CDR2 YYEEEE. The CDR3: CASSLGRGRQPQHF. The CDR3 nucleotides read TGTGCCAGCAGCTTGGGGAGGGGCCGGCAGCCCCAGCATTTT.

V is TRBV13 and J is TRBJ2-3; 7 bases align to TRBD2. The CDR3 consists of 16 residues. Germline lookup yields CDR1 PRHDT and CDR2 FYEKMQ (reference sequence). V was clipped by 0 bases and J by 3 bases; unmatched bases: 6. The CDR3 DNA sequence: TGTGCCAGCAGCTTAGGGGCGGGAGTGACGACAGATACGCAGTATTTT. Translated: CASSLGAGVTTDTQYF.

Only a few counts were recorded for this clone. V and J are TRBV24-1 and TRBJ2-7; TRBD2 might be the D (5 bases). Trimming removed 0 bases from V and 6 bases from J, with 5 bases in between. The germline gives CDR1 KGHDR, CDR2 SFDVKD. The CDR3 is made up of 12 amino acids. The CDR3 DNA is TGTGCCACCAGTGATTTGACTAGCGAGCAGTACTTC. It translates to CATSDLTSEQYF.

This chain links TRBV28 with TRBJ2-7; a possible D gene is TRBD2 (5 bases). V was pared by 3 bases and J by 7 bases, with 13 bases between. The CDR3 loop spans 13 amino acids. Looked up from germline, CDR1 is MDHEN and CDR2 is SYDVKM. For the CDR3, the DNA is TGTGCCAGCAGTTTGAACGGGATGAGGGAGCAGTACTTC. Amino acids: CASSLNGMREQYF.